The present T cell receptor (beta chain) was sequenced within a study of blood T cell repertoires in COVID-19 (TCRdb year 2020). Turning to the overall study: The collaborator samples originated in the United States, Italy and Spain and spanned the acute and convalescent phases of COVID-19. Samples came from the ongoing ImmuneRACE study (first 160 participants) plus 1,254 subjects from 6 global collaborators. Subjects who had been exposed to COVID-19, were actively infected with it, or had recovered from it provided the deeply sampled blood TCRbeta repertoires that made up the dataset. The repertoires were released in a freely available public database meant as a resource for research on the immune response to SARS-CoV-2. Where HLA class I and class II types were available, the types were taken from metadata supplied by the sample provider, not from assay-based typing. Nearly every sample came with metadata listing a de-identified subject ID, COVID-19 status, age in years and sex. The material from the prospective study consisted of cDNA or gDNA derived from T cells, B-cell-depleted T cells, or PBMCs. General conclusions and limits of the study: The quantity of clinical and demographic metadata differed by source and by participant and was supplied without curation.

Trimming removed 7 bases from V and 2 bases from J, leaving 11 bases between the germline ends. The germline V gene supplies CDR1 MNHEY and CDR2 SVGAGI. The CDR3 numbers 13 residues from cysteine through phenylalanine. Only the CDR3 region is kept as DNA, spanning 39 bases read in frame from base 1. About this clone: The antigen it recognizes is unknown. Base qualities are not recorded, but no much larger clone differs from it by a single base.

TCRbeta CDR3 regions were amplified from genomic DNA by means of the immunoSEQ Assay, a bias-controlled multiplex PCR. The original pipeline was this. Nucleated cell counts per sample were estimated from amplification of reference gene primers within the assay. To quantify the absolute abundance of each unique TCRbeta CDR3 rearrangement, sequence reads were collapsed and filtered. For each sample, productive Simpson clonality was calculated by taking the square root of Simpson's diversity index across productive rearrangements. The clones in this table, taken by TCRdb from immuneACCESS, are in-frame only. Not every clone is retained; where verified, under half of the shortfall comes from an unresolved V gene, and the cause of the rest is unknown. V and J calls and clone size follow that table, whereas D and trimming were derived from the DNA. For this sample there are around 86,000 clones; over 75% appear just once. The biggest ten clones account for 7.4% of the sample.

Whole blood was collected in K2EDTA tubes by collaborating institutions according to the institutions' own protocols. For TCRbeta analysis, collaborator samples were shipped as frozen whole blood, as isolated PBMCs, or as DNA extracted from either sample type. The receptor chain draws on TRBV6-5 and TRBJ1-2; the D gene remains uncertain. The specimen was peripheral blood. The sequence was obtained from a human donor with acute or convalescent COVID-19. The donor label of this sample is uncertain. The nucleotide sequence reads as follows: TGTGCCAGCACCCACGGGGTGAACTATGGCTACACCTTC. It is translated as CASTHGVNYGYTF.